This paragraph reports one T cell receptor (beta chain). Its antigen is as yet unknown. The V end was cut by 2 bases, the J end by 7 bases, with 13 bases between. Germline values: CDR1 SGHRS, CDR2 YFSETQ. This CDR3 comprises 14 residues. Primed by a sample-barcoded 5' primer and a J-beta primer mix, a second PCR proceeded for 7 to 11 cycles. Each cDNA was tagged by a template-switch adaptor containing 12 random nucleotides. A single record per CDR3 protein comes from TCRdb applying MiXCR to the 5' RACE reads. The data show some 320,000 distinct CDR3 sequences, 25% to 30% seen once. The sample is drawn from a study of blood T cells in healthy people across ages. Study findings and constraints: Diversity of TCR beta per million T cells declined in a roughly linear way with age. Reliance upon unsorted PBMCs precluded definitive naive versus antigen-experienced comparison. From one million sequenced T cells, diversity estimates were lower bounds.

J is TRBJ2-1 and V is TRBV5-1; D is ambiguous. Sequencing was performed on blood. This TCR came from a woman aged 70-85 years in good health. CDR3 region: CASSFGQSYNEQFF. The CDR3 DNA follows: TGCGCCAGCAGCTTTGGGCAGAGCTATAATGAGCAGTTCTTC.